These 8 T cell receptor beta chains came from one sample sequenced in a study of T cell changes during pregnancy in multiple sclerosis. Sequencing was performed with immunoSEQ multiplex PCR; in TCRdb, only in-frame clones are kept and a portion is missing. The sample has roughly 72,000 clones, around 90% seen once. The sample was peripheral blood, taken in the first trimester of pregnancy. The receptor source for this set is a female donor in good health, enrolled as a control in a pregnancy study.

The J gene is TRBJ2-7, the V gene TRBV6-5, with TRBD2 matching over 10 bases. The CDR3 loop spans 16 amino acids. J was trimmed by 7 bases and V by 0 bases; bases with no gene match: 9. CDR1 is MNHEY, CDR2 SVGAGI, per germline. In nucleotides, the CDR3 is TGTGCCAGCAGTTACTCCTTCGGCCTAGCGGGAGTTGAGCAGTACTTC. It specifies CASSYSFGLAGVEQYF.

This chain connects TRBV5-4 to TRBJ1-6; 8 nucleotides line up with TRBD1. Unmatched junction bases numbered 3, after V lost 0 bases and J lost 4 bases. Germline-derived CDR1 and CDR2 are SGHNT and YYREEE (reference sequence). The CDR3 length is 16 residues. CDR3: CASSLAGQGYNSPLHF. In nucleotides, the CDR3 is TGTGCCAGCAGCTTGGCTGGACAGGGATATAATTCACCCCTCCACTTT. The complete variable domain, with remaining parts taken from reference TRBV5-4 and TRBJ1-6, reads ETGVTQSPTHLIKTRGQQVTLRCSSQSGHNTVSWYQQALGQGPQFIFQYYREEENGRGNFPPRFSGLQFPNYSSELNVNALELDDSALYLCASSLAGQGYNSPLHFGNGTRLTVT.

CDR3 loop: CASSTGTQGRNEKLFF. As DNA, the CDR3 is TGTGCCAGCTCAACCGGGACACAGGGCCGGAATGAAAAACTGTTTTTT. This chain links TRBV7-9 with TRBJ1-4; weak D call: TRBD1 (6 bases). This CDR3 spans 16 amino acids. Germline CDR1 is SEHNR and CDR2 is FQNEAQ (reference sequence). V lost 8 bases and J lost 5, with 21 bases in between.

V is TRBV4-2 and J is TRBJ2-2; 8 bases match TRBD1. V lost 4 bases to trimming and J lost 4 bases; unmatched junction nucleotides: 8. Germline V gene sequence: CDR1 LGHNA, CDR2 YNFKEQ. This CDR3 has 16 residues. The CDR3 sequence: CASSPRTGTGTGELFF. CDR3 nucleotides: TGTGCCAGCAGCCCCCGGACAGGGACGGGCACCGGGGAGCTGTTTTTT.

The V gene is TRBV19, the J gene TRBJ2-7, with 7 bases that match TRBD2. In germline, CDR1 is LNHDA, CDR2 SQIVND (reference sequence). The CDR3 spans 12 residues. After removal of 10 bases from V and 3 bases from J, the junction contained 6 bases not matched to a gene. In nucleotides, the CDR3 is TGTGCCACCTCGCCGGGGGGCTACGAGCAGTACTTC. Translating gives CATSPGGYEQYF.

Here the CDR3 reads CASSLLDRASTDTQYF. CDR3 in DNA: TGCGCCAGCAGCTTACTGGACAGGGCTAGCACAGATACGCAGTATTTT. The chain joins TRBV5-1 to TRBJ2-3, with 8 bases fitting TRBD1. The CDR3 is made up of 16 amino acids. Germline-derived CDR1 and CDR2 are SGHRS and YFSETQ. V lost 2 bases and J lost 0; bases outside the gene matches: 5.

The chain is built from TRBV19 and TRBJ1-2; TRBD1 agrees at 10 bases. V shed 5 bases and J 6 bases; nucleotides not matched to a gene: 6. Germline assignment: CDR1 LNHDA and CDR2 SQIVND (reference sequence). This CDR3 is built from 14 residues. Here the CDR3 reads CASSRDRGRDGYTF. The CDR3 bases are TGTGCCAGTAGTCGGGACAGGGGACGGGATGGCTACACCTTC. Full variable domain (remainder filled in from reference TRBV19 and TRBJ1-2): DGGITQSPKYLFRKEGQNVTLSCEQNLNHDAMYWYRQDPGQGLRLIYYSQIVNDFQKGDIAEGYSVSREKKESFPLTVTSAQKNPTAFYLCASSRDRGRDGYTFGSGTRLTVV.

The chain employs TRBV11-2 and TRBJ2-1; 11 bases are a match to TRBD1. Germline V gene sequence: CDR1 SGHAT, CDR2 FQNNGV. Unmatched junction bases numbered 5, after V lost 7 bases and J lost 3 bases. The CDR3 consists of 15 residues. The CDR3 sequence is CASTSGTGGYNEQFF. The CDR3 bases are TGTGCCAGCACCTCCGGGACAGGGGGCTACAATGAGCAGTTCTTC.